This T cell receptor beta chain is drawn from a study of T cell responses to AZD1222 COVID-19 vaccine. Findings and caveats of the study: An increase in Spike-specific TCR breadth and depth was observed after two AZD1222 doses.

Sequencing used immunoSEQ multiplex PCR; TCRdb keeps in-frame clones, though not all of them. Among around 83,000 clones listed, about nine tenths were seen once. To note about this clone: The antigen remains undetermined.

CDR3 length: 15 amino acids. J lost 3 bases, V lost 1 base, and 6 bases had no gene match. Germline assignment: CDR1 SGHRS and CDR2 YFSETQ. The TCR originated in an adult who received the AZD1222 COVID-19 vaccine. Sequenced here: peripheral blood, sampled 28 days after the second AZD1222 dose. J is TRBJ2-5 and V is TRBV5-1; 7 bases align to TRBD2. In nucleotides, the CDR3 is TGCGCCAGCAGCTTGCCAGGACTAGGGGAAGAGACCCAGTACTTC. Encoded protein: CASSLPGLGEETQYF.